This T cell receptor (beta chain) came from a study of metastatic and nonmetastatic thyroid tumors. Study context: Blood and tumor or nodule tissue repertoires from malignant and benign thyroid patients were compared. Study-wide results and limits: The study reportedly found significantly higher TCR beta diversity in malignant thyroid tumors than benign nodules, in blood and tumor.

Each patient went into thyroid surgery without having received any treatment. The CDR3 loop spans 21 amino acids. Looked up from germline, CDR1 is SNHLY and CDR2 is FYNNEI. V trimming: 6 bases; J trimming: 5 bases; junction bases outside the gene matches: 27. Original analysis: In papillary thyroid cancer, a distant-metastasis classifier was built using CDR3 differences across clinicopathological groups. TCRdb reprocessed the PCR reads via MiXCR. These V and J calls are TCRdb output, not the study's own analysis. The sample holds roughly 98,000 clones, under 15% seen once. On this clone itself: Its antigen is as yet unknown.

This sequence originates from a female donor with papillary thyroid cancer or a benign thyroid nodule (not recorded which). Some clones in this sample may be carry-over from other donors' samples. The sequencing sample was made of blood. This chain connects TRBV2 to TRBJ2-5; TRBD2 agrees at 10 bases. The CDR3 sequence is CASRGFSTGLAAGQRGETQYF. The CDR3 DNA reads as TGTGCCAGCAGGGGTTTTAGTACCGGACTAGCGGCGGGCCAGAGGGGGGAGACCCAGTACTTC.